A selection of T cell receptor beta chains follows, all from one sample in a study of blood T cell repertoires in COVID-19. Assay: immunoSEQ multiplex PCR; the TCRdb copy retains only in-frame clones and omits some. The data hold around 140,000 clones, with about three quarters observed a single time. The sequenced sample was peripheral blood. The receptors stem from a man aged 50 to 59 with acute or convalescent COVID-19. Each CDR3 is given with its conserved first and last residue. D genes are given only for firm matches. Clone size appears in some rows only: once, few, many, or a class for an expanded clone.

D gene,J gene,V gene,clone size,CDR3 protein,CDR3 DNA
TRBD2,TRBJ2-5,TRBV5-1,few,CASSSGLAGGQETQYF,TGCGCCAGCAGCAGCGGACTAGCGGGGGGACAAGAGACCCAGTACTTC
-,TRBJ2-7,TRBV7-6,-,CASSLMGAAEQYF,TGTGCCAGCAGCTTGATGGGGGCAGCGGAGCAGTACTTC
-,TRBJ1-1,TRBV7-9,few,CASTMGIATGNTEAFF,TGTGCCAGCACCATGGGTATCGCGACAGGGAACACTGAAGCTTTCTTT
-,TRBJ1-5,TRBV30,-,CAWSVGGGDQPQHF,TGTGCCTGGAGTGTGGGTGGGGGGGATCAGCCCCAGCATTTT
TRBD1,TRBJ2-2,TRBV10-2,many,CASREGTGLGAGELFF,TGCGCCAGCAGGGAGGGGACAGGCCTAGGGGCCGGGGAGCTGTTTTTT
-,TRBJ2-1,TRBV6-2/TRBV6-3,medium-sized,CASSYSSDYNEQFF,TGTGCCAGCAGTTACTCGAGTGACTACAATGAGCAGTTCTTC
-,TRBJ2-3,TRBV9,-,CASSVVALSTDTQYF,TGTGCCAGCAGCGTAGTAGCGCTAAGCACAGATACGCAGTATTTT
-,TRBJ1-6,TRBV5-1,few,CASIPTRVAHSPLHF,TGCGCCAGCATACCCACCAGGGTGGCGCATTCACCCCTCCACTTT
-,TRBJ1-1,TRBV5-1,-,CASKNRVEDTEAFF,TGCGCCAGCAAAAACAGGGTGGAGGACACTGAAGCTTTCTTT
TRBD2,TRBJ2-1,TRBV19,-,CASSSAGLGGWGEQFF,TGTGCCAGTAGTTCAGCGGGGCTGGGGGGTTGGGGTGAGCAGTTCTTC
-,TRBJ1-2,TRBV21-1,-,CASSTENNYGYTF,TGTGCCAGCAGCACAGAAAATAACTATGGCTACACCTTC
TRBD1,TRBJ2-1,TRBV28,-,CASSRTGVGRWNEQFF,TGTGCCAGCAGTAGGACAGGGGTCGGGAGGTGGAATGAGCAGTTCTTC
TRBD2,TRBJ2-5,TRBV3-1/TRBV3-2,once,CASSQDPGGRGETQYF,TGTGCCAGCAGCCAAGATCCGGGGGGTCGGGGGGAGACCCAGTACTTC
TRBD1,TRBJ1-4,TRBV29-1,few,CSVLMSGGEKLFF,TGCAGCGTTCTCATGTCAGGGGGCGAAAAACTGTTTTTT
-,TRBJ2-2,TRBV5-4,-,CASSEYRQDLNTGELFF,TGTGCCAGCAGCGAATACCGACAGGACCTAAACACCGGGGAGCTGTTTTTT
TRBD1,TRBJ1-2,TRBV10-3,-,CATADRQGATTVYGYTF,TGTGCCACGGCGGATAGACAGGGGGCCACCACAGTCTATGGCTACACCTTC
-,TRBJ2-1,TRBV20-1,-,CSARRDEQFF,TGCAGTGCTAGGCGGGATGAGCAGTTCTTC
-,TRBJ1-1,TRBV3-1/TRBV3-2,-,CASSQDFLQVEAFF,TGTGCCAGCAGCCAAGATTTTTTACAAGTTGAAGCTTTCTTT
-,TRBJ1-2,TRBV11-2,-,CASSSTGQIYGYTF,TGTGCCAGCAGCTCCACCGGACAAATCTATGGCTACACCTTC
-,TRBJ2-5,TRBV5-4,many,CANGRFQETQYF,TGTGCCAATGGGAGATTCCAAGAGACCCAGTACTTC